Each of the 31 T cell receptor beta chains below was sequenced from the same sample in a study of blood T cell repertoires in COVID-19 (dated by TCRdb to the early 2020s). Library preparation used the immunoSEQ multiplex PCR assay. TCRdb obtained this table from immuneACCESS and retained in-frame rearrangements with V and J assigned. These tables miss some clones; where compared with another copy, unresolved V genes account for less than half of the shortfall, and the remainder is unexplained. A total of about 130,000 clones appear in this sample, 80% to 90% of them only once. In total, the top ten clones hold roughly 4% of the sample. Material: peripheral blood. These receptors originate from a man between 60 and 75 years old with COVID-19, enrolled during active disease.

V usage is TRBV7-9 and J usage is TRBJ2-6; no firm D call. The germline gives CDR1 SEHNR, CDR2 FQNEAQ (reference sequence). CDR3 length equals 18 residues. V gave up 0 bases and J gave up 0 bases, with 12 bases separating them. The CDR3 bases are TGTGCCAGCAGCTTAGCCAGCGAGGTTATCTCTGGGGCCAACGTCCTGACTTTC. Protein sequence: CASSLASEVISGANVLTF.

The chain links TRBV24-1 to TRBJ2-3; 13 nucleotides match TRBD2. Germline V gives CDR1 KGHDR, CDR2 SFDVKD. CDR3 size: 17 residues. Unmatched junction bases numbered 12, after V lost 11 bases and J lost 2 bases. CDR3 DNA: TGTGCCAACTCCGGGACTAGCGGGGATGGTGACACAGATACGCAGTATTTT. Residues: CANSGTSGDGDTDTQYF.

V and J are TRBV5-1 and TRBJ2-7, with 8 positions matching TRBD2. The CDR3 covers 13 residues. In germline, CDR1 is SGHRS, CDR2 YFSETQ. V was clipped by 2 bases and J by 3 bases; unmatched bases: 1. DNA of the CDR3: TGCGCCAGCAGCTTACGGGAGGGCTACGAGCAGTACTTC. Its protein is CASSLREGYEQYF.

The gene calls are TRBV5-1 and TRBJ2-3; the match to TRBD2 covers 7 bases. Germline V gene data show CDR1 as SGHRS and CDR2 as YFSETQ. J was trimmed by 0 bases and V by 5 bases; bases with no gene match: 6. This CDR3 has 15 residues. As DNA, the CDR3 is TGCGCCAGCAGAGCGGGACCTCTAAGCACAGATACGCAGTATTTT. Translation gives CASRAGPLSTDTQYF.

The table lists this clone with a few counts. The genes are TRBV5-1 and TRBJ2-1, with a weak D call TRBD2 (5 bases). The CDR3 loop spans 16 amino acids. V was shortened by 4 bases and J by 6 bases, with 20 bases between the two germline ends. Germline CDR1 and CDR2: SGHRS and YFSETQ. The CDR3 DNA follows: TGCGCCAGCAGCGCTTGGAGGTTGGGCTCTGGCAATGAGCAGTTCTTC. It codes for CASSAWRLGSGNEQFF.

CDR3 nucleotides: TGCAGCGTTAAACAGGGGAACACTGAAGCTTTCTTT. Its protein is CSVKQGNTEAFF. This chain connects TRBV29-1 to TRBJ1-1; tentative D call: TRBD1 (6 bases). The V and J ends lost 5 bases and 1 base respectively, with 8 bases between them. CDR3 length: 12 amino acids. The germline V gene has CDR1 SQVTM and CDR2 ANQGSEA.

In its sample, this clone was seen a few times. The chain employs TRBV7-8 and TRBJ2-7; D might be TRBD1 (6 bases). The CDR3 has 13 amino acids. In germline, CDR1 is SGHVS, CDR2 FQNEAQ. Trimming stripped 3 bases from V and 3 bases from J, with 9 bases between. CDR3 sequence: CASSFGGLYEQYF. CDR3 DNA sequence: TGTGCCAGCAGCTTTGGGGGCCTCTACGAGCAGTACTTC. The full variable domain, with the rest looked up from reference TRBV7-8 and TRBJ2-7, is GAGVSQSPRYKVAKRGQDVALRCDPISGHVSLFWYQQALGQGPEFLTYFQNEAQLDKSGLPSDRFFAERPEGSVSTLKIQRTQQEDSAVYLCASSFGGLYEQYFGPGTRLTVT.

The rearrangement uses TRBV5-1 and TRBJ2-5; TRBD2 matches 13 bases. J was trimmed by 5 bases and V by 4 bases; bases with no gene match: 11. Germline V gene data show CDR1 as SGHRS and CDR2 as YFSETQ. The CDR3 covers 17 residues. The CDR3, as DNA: TGCGCCAGCAGCCGGGCCCGGACTAGCGGGGGCGCGGAGACCCAGTACTTC. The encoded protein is CASSRARTSGGAETQYF.

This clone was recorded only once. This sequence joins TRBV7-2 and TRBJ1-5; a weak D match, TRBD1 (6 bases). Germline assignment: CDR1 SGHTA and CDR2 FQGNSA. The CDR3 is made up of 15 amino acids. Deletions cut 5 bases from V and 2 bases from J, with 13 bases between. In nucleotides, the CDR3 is TGTGCCAGCAGCCCAGAGACAGGCGGCAATCAGCCCCAGCATTTT. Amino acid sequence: CASSPETGGNQPQHF.

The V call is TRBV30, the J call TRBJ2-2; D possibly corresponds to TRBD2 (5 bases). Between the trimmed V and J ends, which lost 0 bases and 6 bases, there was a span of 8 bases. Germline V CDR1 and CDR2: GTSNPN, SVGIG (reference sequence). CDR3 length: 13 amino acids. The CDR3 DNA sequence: TGTGCCTGGAGTGTTACTAGGGCCGGGGAGCTGTTTTTT. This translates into CAWSVTRAGELFF.

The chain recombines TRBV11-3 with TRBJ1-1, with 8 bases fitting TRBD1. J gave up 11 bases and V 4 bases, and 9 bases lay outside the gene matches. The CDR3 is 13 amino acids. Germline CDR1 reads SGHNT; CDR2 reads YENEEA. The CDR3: CASSYSGGSDAFF. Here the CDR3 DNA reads TGTGCCAGCAGCTACTCAGGGGGCTCGGATGCTTTCTTT.

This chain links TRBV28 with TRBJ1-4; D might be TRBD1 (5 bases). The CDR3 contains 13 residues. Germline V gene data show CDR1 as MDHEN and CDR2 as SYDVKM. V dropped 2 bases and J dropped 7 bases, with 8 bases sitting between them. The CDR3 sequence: CASSLGGGEKLFF. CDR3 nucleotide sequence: TGTGCCAGCAGTTTAGGGGGGGGTGAAAAACTGTTTTTT.

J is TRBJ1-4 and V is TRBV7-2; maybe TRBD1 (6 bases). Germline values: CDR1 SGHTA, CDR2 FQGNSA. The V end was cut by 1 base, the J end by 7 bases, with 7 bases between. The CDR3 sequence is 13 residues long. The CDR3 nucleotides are TGTGCCAGCAGCTTAGACAGGGTTGAAAAACTGTTTTTT. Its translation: CASSLDRVEKLFF.

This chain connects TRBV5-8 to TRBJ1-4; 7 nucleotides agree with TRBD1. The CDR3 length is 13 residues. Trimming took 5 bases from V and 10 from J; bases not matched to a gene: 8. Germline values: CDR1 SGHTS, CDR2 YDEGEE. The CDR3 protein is CASRPDREGKLFF. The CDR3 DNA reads TGTGCCAGCAGACCAGACAGGGAAGGAAAACTGTTTTTT.

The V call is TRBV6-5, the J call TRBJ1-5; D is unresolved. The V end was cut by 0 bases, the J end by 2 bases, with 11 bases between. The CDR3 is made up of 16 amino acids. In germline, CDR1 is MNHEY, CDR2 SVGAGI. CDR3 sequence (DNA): TGTGCCAGCAGTTACTCGAGCCACGGTGGCAATCAGCCCCAGCATTTT. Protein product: CASSYSSHGGNQPQHF.

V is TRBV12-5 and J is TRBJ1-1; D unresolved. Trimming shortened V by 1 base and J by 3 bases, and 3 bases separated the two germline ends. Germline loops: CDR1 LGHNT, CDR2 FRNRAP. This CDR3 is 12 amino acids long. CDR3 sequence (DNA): TGTGCTAGTGGTTTGGGAGACACTGAAGCTTTCTTT. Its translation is CASGLGDTEAFF.

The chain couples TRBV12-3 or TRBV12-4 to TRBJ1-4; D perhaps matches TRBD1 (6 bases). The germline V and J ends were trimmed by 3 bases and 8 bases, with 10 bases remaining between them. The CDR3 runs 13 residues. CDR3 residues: CASSLGGAEKLFF. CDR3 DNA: TGTGCCAGCAGTTTGGGGGGGGCCGAAAAACTGTTTTTT.

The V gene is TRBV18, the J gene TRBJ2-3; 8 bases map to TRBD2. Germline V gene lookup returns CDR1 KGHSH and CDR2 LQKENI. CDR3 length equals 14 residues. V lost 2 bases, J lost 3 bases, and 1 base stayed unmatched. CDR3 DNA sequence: TGTGCCAGCTCACCAGGGACTAGGACAGATACGCAGTATTTT. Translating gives CASSPGTRTDTQYF.

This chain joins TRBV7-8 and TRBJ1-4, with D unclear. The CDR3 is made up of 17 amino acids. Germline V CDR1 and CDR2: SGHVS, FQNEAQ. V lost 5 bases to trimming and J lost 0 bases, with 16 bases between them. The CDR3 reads CASSRRIYSTTNEKLFF. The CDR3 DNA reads TGTGCCAGCAGCCGTAGAATCTACAGTACAACTAATGAAAAACTGTTTTTT.

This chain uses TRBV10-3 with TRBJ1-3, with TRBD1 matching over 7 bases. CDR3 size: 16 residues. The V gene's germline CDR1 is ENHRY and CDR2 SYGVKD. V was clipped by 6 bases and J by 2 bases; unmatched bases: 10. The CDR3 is CAIRNSGQAAGNTIYF. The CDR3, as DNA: TGTGCCATCAGAAACTCTGGACAGGCTGCTGGAAACACCATATATTTT.

CDR3 region: CASSRLAGAYEQYF. The DNA for the CDR3 is TGTGCCAGCAGTAGACTAGCGGGGGCCTACGAGCAGTACTTC. This sequence joins TRBV27 and TRBJ2-7; 12 bases are a match to TRBD2. Germline CDR1 and CDR2: MNHEY and SMNVEV (reference sequence). The CDR3 loop spans 14 amino acids. The V segment lost 5 bases and the J segment 2 bases; nucleotides outside the gene matches: 1.

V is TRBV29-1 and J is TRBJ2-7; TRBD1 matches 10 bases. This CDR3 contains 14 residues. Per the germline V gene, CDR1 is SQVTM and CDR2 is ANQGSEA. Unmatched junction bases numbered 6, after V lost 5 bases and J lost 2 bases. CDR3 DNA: TGCAGCGTTCGTCGACAGGGGGCCACCTACGAGCAGTACTTC. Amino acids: CSVRRQGATYEQYF.

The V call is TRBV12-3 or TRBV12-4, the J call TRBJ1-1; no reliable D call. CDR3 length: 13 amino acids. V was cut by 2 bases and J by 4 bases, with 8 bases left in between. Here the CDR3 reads CASSLQVGTEAFF. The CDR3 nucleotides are TGTGCCAGCAGTTTACAGGTAGGCACTGAAGCTTTCTTT.

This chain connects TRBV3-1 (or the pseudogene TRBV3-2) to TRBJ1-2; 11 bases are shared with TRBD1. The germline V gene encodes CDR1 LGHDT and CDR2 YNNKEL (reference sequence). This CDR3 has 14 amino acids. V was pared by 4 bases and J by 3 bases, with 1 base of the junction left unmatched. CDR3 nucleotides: TGTGCCAGCAGCCTGGGACAGGGGGACTATGGCTACACCTTC. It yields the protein CASSLGQGDYGYTF.

CDR3 sequence reads: CASRQPYGYTF. The CDR3 nucleotides are TGTGCCAGCAGACAGCCCTATGGCTACACCTTC. The chain links TRBV2 to TRBJ1-2; D gene uncertain. CDR3 length equals 11 residues. Trimming cost V 6 bases and J 4 bases, with 6 bases left between them. The germline V gene has CDR1 SNHLY and CDR2 FYNNEI.

The CDR3 protein is CASSQGAGNQPQHF. In DNA, the CDR3 is TGTGCCAGCAGCCAGGGGGCTGGCAATCAGCCCCAGCATTTT. The chain joins TRBV5-6 to TRBJ1-5; 8 bases are a match to TRBD1. The CDR3 contains 14 residues. V gave up 4 bases and J gave up 2 bases; unmatched junction bases: 2. The germline V gene encodes CDR1 SGHDT and CDR2 YYEEEE.

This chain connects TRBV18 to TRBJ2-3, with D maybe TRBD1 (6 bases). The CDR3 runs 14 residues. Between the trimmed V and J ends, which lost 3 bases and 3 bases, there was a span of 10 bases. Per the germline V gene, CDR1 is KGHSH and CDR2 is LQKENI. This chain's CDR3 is CASSPQQGTDTQYF. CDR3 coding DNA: TGTGCCAGCTCACCTCAACAGGGAACAGATACGCAGTATTTT.

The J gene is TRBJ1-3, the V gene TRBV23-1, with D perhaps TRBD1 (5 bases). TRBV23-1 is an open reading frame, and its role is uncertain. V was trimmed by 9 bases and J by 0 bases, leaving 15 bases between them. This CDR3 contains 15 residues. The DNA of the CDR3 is TGCGCCAGGCCCGTGACAGACTCCTCTGGAAACACCATATATTTT. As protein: CARPVTDSSGNTIYF.

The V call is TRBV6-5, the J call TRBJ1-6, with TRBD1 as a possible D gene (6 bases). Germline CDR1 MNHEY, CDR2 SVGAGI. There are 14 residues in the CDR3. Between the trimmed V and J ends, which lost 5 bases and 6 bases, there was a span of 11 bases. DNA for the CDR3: TGTGCCAGCAGTCGGACAGATTCTAATTCACCCCTCCACTTT. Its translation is CASSRTDSNSPLHF.

CDR3 nucleotides: TGTGCCAGCAGCTTTGGGCCCGGCCAGTTCTTC. Translation gives CASSFGPGQFF. This chain links TRBV5-4 with TRBJ2-1; no clear D. With 2 bases removed from V and 13 bases from J, the gap between germline ends came to 10 bases. CDR1 and CDR2 (germline): SGHNT, YYREEE (reference sequence). The CDR3 contains 11 residues.

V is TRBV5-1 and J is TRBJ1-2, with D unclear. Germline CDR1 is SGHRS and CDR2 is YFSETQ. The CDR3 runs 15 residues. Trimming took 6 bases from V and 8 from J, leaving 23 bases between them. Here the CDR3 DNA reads TGCGCCAGCACCACAAGGATCGGACTCAAAGAAGGCTACACCTTC. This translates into CASTTRIGLKEGYTF.